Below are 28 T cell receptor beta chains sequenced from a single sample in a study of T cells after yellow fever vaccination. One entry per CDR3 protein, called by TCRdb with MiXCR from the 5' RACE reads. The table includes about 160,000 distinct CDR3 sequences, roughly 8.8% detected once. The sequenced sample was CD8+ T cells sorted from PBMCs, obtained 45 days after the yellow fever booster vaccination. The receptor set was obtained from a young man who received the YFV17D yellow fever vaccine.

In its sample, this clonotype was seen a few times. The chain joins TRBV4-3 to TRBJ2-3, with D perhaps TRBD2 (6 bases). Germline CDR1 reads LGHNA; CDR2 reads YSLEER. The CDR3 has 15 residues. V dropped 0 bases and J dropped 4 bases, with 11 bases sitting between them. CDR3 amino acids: CASSQDGTQADTQYF. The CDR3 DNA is TGCGCCAGCAGCCAAGATGGGACTCAAGCAGATACGCAGTATTTT.

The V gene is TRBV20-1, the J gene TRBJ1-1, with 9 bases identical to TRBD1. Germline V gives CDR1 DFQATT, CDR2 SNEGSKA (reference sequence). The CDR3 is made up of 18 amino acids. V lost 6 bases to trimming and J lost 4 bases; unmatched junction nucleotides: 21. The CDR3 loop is CSADGRRQTGGASTEAFF. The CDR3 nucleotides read TGCAGTGCAGATGGCCGCCGTCAAACAGGGGGCGCGTCCACTGAAGCTTTCTTT.

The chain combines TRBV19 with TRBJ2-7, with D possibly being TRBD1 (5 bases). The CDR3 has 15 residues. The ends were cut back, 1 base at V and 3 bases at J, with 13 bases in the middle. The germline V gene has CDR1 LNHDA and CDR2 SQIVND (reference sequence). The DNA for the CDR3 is TGTGCCAGTAGTATAGGATCCCCAGGGTACTACGAGCAGTACTTC. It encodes CASSIGSPGYYEQYF.

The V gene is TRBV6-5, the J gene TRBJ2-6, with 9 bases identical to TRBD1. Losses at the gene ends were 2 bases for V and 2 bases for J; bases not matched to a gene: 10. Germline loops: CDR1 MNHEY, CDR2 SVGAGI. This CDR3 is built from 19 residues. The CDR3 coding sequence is TGTGCCAGCAGTTACAGTTGGGACAGGGTGAGCCCTGGGGCCAACGTCCTGACTTTC. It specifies CASSYSWDRVSPGANVLTF.

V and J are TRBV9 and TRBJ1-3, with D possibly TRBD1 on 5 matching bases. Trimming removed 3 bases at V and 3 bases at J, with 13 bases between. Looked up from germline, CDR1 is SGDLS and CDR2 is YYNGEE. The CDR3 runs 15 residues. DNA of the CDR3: TGTGCCAGCAGCGGGCAAGGGGCGGTTGGAAACACCATATATTTT. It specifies CASSGQGAVGNTIYF.

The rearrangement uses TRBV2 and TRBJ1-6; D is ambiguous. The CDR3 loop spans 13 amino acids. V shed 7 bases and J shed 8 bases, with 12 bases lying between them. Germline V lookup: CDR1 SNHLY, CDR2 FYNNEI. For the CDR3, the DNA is TGTGCCAGCATCAGGCCCTTATATTCACCCCTCCACTTT. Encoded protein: CASIRPLYSPLHF.

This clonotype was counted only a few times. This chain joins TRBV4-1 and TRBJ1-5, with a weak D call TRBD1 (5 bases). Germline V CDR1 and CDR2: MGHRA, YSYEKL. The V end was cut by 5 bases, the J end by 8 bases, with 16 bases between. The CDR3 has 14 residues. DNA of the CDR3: TGCGCCAGCAGCGCAATAGGGGACCTGGAGCCCCAGCATTTT. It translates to CASSAIGDLEPQHF.

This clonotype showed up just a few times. This CDR3 reads CSVGSMGDYGYTF. CDR3 in DNA: TGCAGCGTTGGGTCGATGGGGGACTATGGCTACACCTTC. J is TRBJ1-2 and V is TRBV29-1; a weak D match, TRBD1 (5 bases). The CDR3 consists of 13 residues. Germline loops: CDR1 SQVTM, CDR2 ANQGSEA. The germline V and J ends were trimmed by 4 bases and 3 bases, with 12 bases remaining between them.

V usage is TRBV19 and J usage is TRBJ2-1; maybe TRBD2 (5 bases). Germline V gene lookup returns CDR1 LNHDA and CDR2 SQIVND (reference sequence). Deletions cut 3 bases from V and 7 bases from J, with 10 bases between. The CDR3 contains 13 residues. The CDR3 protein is CASSMAGYNEQFF. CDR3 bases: TGTGCCAGTAGTATGGCGGGTTATAATGAGCAGTTCTTC. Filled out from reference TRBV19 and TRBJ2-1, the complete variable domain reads DGGITQSPKYLFRKEGQNVTLSCEQNLNHDAMYWYRQDPGQGLRLIYYSQIVNDFQKGDIAEGYSVSREKKESFPLTVTSAQKNPTAFYLCASSMAGYNEQFFGPGTRLTVL.

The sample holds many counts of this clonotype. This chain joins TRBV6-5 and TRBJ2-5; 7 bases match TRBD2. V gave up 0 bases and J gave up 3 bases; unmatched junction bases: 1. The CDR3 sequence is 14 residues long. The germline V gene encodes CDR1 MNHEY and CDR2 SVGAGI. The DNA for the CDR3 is TGTGCCAGCAGTTACTCCCGGGGGGAAGAGACCCAGTACTTC. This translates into CASSYSRGEETQYF.

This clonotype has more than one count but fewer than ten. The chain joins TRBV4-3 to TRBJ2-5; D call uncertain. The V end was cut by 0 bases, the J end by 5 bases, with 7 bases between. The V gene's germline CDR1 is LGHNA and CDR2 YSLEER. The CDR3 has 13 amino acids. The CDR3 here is CASSQDTAETQYF. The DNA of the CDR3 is TGCGCCAGCAGCCAAGATACGGCGGAGACCCAGTACTTC.

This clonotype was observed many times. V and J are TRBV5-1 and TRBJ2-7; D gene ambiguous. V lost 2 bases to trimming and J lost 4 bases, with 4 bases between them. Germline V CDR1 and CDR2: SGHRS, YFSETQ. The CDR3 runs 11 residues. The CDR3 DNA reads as TGCGCCAGCAGCTTTTTATACGAGCAGTACTTC. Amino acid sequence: CASSFLYEQYF.

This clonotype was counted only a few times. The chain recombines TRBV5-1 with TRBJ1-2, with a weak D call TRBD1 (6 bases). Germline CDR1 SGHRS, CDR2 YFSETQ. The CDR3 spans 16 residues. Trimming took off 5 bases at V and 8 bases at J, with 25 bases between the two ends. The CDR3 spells CASRRNPGDLLLGYTF. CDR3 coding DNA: TGCGCCAGCAGGCGGAACCCAGGGGACCTCCTTCTCGGCTACACCTTC. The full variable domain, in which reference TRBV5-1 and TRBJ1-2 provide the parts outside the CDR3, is KAGVTQTPRYLIKTRGQQVTLSCSPISGHRSVSWYQQTPGQGLQFLFEYFSETQRNKGNFPGRFSGRQFSNSRSEMNVSTLELGDSALYLCASRRNPGDLLLGYTFGSGTRLTVV.

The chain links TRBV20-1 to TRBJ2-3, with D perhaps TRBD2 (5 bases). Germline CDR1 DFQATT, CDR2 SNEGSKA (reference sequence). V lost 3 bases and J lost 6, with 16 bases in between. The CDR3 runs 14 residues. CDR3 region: CSARPPSSADTQYF. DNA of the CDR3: TGCAGTGCTAGGCCCCCTAGTAGCGCCGATACGCAGTATTTT.

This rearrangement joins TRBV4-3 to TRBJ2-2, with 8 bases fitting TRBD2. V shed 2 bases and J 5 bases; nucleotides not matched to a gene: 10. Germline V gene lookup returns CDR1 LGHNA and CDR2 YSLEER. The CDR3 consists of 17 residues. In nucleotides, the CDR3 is TGCGCCAGCAGCCAAACGGGGACTAGTCTAGAAACCGGGGAGCTGTTTTTT. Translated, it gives CASSQTGTSLETGELFF.

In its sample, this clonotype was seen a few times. This CDR3 is CSALGTAPYEQYF. DNA of the CDR3: TGCAGCGCCCTCGGGACAGCTCCCTACGAGCAGTACTTC. V is TRBV29-1 and J is TRBJ2-7; 7 positions agree with TRBD1. Germline V CDR1 and CDR2: SQVTM, ANQGSEA. This CDR3 is 13 amino acids long. The junction had 8 bases not matched to a gene; V was cut back by 7 bases and J by 2 bases.

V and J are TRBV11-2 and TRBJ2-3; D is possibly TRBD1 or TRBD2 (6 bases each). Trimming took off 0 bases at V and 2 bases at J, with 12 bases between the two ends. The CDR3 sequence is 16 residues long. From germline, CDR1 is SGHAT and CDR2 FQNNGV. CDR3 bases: TGTGCCAGCAGCTTAGACCACCGGGGGCTCACAGATACGCAGTATTTT. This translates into CASSLDHRGLTDTQYF. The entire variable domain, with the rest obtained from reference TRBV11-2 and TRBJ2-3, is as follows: EAGVAQSPRYKIIEKRQSVAFWCNPISGHATLYWYQQILGQGPKLLIQFQNNGVVDDSQLPKDRFSAERLKGVDSTLKIQPAKLEDSAVYLCASSLDHRGLTDTQYFGPGTRLTVL.

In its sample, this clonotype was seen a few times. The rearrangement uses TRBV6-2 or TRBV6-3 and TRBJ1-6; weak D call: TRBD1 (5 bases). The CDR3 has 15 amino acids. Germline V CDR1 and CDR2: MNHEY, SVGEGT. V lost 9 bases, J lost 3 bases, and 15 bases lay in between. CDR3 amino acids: CASMGLALYNSPLHF. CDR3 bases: TGTGCCAGTATGGGACTTGCCCTCTATAATTCACCCCTCCACTTT.

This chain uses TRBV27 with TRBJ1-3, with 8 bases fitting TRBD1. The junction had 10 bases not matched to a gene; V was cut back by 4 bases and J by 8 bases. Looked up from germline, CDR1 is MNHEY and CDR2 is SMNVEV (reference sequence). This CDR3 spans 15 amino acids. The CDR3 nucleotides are TGTGCCAGCAGTTCCCTCAGGGGGCTTGGGGACACCATATATTTT. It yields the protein CASSSLRGLGDTIYF.

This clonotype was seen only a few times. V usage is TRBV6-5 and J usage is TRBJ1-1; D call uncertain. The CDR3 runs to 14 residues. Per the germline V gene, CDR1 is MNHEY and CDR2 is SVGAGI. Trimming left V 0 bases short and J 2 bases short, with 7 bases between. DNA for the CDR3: TGTGCCAGCAGTTACTCGGCAGAAAACACTGAAGCTTTCTTT. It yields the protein CASSYSAENTEAFF.

The CDR3: CASSDGTSGGEQYF. Written as DNA, the CDR3 is TGTGCCAGCAGTGACGGGACTAGCGGGGGCGAGCAGTACTTC. The V and J genes are TRBV6-4 and TRBJ2-7, with 14 bases identical to TRBD2. This CDR3 is built from 14 residues. Germline CDR1 is MRHNA and CDR2 is SNTAGT. V lost 2 bases and J lost 6; bases outside the gene matches: 0.

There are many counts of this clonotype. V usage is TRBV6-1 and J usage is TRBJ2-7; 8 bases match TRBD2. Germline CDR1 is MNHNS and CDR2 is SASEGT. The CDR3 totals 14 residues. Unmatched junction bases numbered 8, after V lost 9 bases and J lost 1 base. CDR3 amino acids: CASGSGGPSYEQYV. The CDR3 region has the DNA TGTGCCAGTGGGAGCGGGGGACCATCCTACGAGCAGTACGTC.

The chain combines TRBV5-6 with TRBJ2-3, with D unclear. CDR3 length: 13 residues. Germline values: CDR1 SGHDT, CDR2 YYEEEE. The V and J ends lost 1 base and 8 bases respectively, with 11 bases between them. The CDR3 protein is CASSLLYSGTQYF. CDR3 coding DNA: TGTGCCAGCAGCTTGCTTTACTCGGGTACGCAGTATTTT.

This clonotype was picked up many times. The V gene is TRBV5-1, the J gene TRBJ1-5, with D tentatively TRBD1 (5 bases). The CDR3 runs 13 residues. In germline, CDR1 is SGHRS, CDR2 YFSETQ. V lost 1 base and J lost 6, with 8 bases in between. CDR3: CASSLSGAQPQHF. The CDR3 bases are TGCGCCAGCAGCTTGTCCGGGGCTCAGCCCCAGCATTTT.

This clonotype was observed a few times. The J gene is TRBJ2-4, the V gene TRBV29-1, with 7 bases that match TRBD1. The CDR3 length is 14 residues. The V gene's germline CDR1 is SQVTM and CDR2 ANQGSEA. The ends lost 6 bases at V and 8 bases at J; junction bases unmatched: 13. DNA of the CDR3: TGCAGCGTCATGAACGTAGGACAGGAGGACATTCAGTACTTC. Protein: CSVMNVGQEDIQYF.

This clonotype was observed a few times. The CDR3 region is CASSLYIRRDNEKLFF. The CDR3 DNA is TGTGCCAGCAGCTTATATATTCGGAGAGATAATGAAAAACTGTTTTTT. This chain joins TRBV7-2 and TRBJ1-4; D is ambiguous. CDR3 length: 16 amino acids. Looked up from germline, CDR1 is SGHTA and CDR2 is FQGNSA. V gave up 2 bases and J gave up 4 bases, with 14 bases separating them.

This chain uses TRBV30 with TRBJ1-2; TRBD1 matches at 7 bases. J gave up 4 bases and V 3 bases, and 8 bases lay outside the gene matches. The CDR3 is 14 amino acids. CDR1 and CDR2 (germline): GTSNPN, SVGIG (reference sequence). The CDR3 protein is CAWSGPGTAYGYTF. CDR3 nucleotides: TGTGCCTGGAGCGGGCCGGGGACAGCCTATGGCTACACCTTC.

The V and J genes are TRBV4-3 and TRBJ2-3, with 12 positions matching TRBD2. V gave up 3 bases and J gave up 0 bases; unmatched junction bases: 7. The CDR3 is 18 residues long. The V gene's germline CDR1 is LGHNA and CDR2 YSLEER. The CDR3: CASSHRLAGDTSTDTQYF. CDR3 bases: TGCGCCAGCAGCCACAGACTAGCGGGGGACACTAGCACAGATACGCAGTATTTT.